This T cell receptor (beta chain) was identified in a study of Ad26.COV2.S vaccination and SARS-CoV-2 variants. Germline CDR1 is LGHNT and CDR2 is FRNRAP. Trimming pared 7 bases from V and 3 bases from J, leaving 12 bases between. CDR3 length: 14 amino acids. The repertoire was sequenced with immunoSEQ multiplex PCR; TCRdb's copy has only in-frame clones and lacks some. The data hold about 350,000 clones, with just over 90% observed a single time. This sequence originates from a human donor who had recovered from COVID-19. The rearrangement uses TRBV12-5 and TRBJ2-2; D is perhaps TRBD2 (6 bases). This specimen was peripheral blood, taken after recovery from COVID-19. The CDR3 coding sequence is TGTGCTAGTGAGGCGGGATCCGACACCGGGGAGCTGTTTTTT. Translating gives CASEAGSDTGELFF.